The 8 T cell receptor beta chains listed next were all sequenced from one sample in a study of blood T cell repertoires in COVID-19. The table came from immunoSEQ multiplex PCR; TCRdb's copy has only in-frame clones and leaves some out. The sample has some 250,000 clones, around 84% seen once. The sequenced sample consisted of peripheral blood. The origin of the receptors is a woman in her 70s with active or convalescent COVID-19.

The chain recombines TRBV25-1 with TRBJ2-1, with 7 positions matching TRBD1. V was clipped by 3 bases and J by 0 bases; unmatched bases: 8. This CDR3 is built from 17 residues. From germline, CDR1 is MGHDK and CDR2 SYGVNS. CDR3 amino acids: CASSDLRTGLSYNEQFF. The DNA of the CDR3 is TGTGCCAGCAGTGATCTAAGGACAGGTCTCTCCTACAATGAGCAGTTCTTC.

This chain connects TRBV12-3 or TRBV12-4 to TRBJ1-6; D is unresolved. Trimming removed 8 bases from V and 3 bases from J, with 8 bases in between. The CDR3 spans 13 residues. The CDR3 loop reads CASCQNYNSPLHF. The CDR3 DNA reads TGTGCCAGCTGTCAGAACTATAATTCACCCCTCCACTTT.

CDR3 sequence: CASSLNRANTEAFF. In nucleotides, the CDR3 is TGCGCCAGCAGCTTGAACAGGGCGAACACTGAAGCTTTCTTT. This chain connects TRBV5-1 to TRBJ1-1; a possible D gene is TRBD1 (6 bases). Trimming left V 1 base short and J 1 base short, with 8 bases between. Germline CDR1 is SGHRS and CDR2 is YFSETQ. This CDR3 has 14 amino acids.

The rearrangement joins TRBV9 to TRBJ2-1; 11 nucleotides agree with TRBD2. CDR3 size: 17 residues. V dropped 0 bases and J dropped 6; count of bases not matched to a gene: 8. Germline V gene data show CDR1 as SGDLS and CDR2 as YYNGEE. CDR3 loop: CASSVAPTSGGSNEQFF. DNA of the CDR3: TGTGCCAGCAGCGTAGCTCCTACTAGCGGGGGTTCCAATGAGCAGTTCTTC. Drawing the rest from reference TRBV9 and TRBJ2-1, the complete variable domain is DSGVTQTPKHLITATGQRVTLRCSPRSGDLSVYWYQQSLDQGLQFLIQYYNGEERAKGNILERFSAQQFPDLHSELNLSSLELGDSALYFCASSVAPTSGGSNEQFFGPGTRLTVL.

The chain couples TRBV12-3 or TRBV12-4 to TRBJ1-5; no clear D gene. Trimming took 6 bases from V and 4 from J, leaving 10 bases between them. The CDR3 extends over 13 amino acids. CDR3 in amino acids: CASREGGNQPQHF. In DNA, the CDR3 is TGTGCCAGCAGGGAGGGCGGTAATCAGCCCCAGCATTTT.

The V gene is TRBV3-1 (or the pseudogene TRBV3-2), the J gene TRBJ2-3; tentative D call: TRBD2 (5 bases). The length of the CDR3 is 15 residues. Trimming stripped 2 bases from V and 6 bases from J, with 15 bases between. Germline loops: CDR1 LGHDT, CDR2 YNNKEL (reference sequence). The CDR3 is CASSQPRTADDTQYF. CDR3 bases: TGTGCCAGCAGCCAACCCCGGACTGCGGATGATACGCAGTATTTT.

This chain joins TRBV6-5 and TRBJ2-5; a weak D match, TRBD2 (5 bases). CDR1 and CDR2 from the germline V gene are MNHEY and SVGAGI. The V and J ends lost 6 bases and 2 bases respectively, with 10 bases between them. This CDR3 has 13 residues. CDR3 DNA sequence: TGTGCCAGCAGGTTTCCGGGGCAAGAGACCCAGTACTTC. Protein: CASRFPGQETQYF.

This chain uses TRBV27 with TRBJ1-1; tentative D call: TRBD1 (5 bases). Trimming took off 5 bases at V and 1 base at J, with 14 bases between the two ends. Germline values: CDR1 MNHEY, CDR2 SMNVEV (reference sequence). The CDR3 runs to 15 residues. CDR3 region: CASSLAGTANTEAFF. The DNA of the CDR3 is TGTGCCAGCAGTCTCGCCGGGACTGCGAACACTGAAGCTTTCTTT.